This TCR beta chain was found in a study of blood T cells in healthy people across ages. The study, taken as a whole, reports: Any changes in expanded clonotypes were possibly confounded, as donor CMV status remained unknown. Investigators treated diversity estimates from one million T cells as underestimates.

This CDR3 has 14 amino acids. The germline V and J ends were trimmed by 4 bases and 3 bases, with 9 bases remaining between them. Germline V gene data show CDR1 as MGHRA and CDR2 as YSYEKL. For this clonotype: The antigen is unknown.

Each of the donors had 8 to 10 milliliters of peripheral blood drawn into EDTA-treated Vacutainer tubes. At least 7 million PBMCs were isolated per sample. A second PCR of roughly 7 to 11 cycles used a sample-barcoded 5' primer and a J-beta primer mix. TCRdb itself ran the 5' RACE reads through MiXCR, one entry per CDR3 protein. The sample lists some 1.4 million distinct CDR3 sequences; around 39% were seen once. This TCR came from a woman between 18 and 29 years old in good health. The sequenced material came from blood. This chain joins TRBV4-1 and TRBJ1-4; D not resolved. CDR3 coding DNA: TGCGCCAGCAGCCCCGAATGGTCTAATGAAAAACTGTTTTTT. Translation gives CASSPEWSNEKLFF.